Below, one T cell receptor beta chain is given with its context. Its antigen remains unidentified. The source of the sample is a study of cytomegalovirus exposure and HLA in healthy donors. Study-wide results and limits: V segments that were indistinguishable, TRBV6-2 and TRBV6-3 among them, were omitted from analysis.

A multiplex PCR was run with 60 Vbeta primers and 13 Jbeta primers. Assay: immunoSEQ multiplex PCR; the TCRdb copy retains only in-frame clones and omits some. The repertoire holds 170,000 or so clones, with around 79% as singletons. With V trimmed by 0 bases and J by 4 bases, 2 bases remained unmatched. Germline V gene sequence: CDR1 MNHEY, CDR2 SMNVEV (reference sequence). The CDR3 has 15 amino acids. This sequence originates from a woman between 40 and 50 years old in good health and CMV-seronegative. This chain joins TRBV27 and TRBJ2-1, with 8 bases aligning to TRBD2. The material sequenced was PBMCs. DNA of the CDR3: TGTGCCAGCAGTTTATCTAGCGGGAATTACAATGAGCAGTTCTTC. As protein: CASSLSSGNYNEQFF.